This T cell receptor beta chain was recorded in a study of metastatic and nonmetastatic thyroid tumors. About the study: The comparison covered peripheral blood and tumor or nodule tissue in malignant and benign thyroid patients. The study's findings and limits: Versus benign nodules, malignant thyroid tumors reportedly had significantly higher TCR beta diversity, in blood and tumor.

Original processing methods: Across clinicopathological groups, CDR3 differences served as the basis for building a distant-metastasis classifier for papillary thyroid cancer. MiXCR reprocessed the PCR reads for TCRdb. It is TCRdb's table, rather than the study itself, that gives the V and J calls and clone size. The sample shows around 65,000 clones, approximately 14% of them seen only once. This CDR3 contains 15 residues. Trimming pared 5 bases from V and 2 bases from J, leaving 18 bases between. CDR1 DFQATT and CDR2 SNEGSKA come from the germline V gene (reference sequence). The table lists this clone with many counts. Its antigen is undetermined. Until they underwent thyroid surgery, no patient had received any treatment.

This TCR was recovered from a male donor with papillary thyroid cancer or a benign thyroid nodule (not recorded which). Some clones in this sample may be carry-over from other donors' samples. The chain employs TRBV20-1 and TRBJ1-1, with D hard to call. Sequencing input: blood. CDR3 DNA: TGCAGTGCTCGCGAGAGTAGCTCGATCAACACTGAAGCTTTCTTT. This gives the protein CSARESSSINTEAFF.